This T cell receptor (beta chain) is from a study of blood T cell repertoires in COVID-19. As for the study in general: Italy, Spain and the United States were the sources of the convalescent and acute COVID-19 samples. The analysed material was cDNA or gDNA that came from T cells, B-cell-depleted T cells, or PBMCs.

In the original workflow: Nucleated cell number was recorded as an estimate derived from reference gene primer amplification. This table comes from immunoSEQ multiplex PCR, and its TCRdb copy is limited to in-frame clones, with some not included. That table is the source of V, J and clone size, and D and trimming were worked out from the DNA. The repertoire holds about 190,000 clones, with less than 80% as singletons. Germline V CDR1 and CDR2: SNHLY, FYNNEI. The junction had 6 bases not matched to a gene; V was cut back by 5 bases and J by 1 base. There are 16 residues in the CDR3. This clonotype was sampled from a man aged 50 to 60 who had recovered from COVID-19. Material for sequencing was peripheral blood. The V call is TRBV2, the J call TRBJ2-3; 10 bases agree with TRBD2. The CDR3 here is CASSRRTSGRTDTQYF. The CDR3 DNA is TGTGCCAGCAGTCGAAGGACTAGCGGACGCACAGATACGCAGTATTTT.